This T cell receptor beta chain emerged from a study of OX40 agonist ivuxolimab in advanced cancers. Method: immunoSEQ multiplex PCR; TCRdb's copy keeps in-frame clones and lacks some. The table has tens of thousands of clones, 75% to 85% seen once. Comments on this clone: Its antigen is unidentified.

Study results and caveats: Relative to CD4+, CD8+ T cells held more expanded clones on average.

The specimen was CD4+ or CD8+ T cells sorted from blood, collected in a trial of the OX40 agonist ivuxolimab. The sequence was obtained from an adult with an advanced solid tumor such as melanoma, head and neck, liver or kidney cancer.

The CDR3 spells CASSLMGQDTEAFF. The DNA for the CDR3 is TGTGCCAGCAGCTTAATGGGACAGGACACTGAAGCTTTCTTT. This sequence joins TRBV7-2 and TRBJ1-1; TRBD1 matches at 8 bases. Germline V CDR1 and CDR2: SGHTA, FQGNSA. V was clipped by 2 bases and J by 3 bases; unmatched bases: 2. The CDR3 runs 14 residues.